This TCR beta chain was documented in a study of blood T cell repertoires in COVID-19. Study-level information: T cells, B-cell-depleted T cells, or PBMCs provided the cDNA or gDNA that served as material.

Clones were read by immunoSEQ multiplex PCR, and TCRdb kept only the in-frame ones, dropping some. The sample yields 150,000 or so clones, approximately 90% seen once. Those enrolled in Seattle joined during active infection and were followed longitudinally afterward. Germline V gene sequence: CDR1 MNHEY, CDR2 SMNVEV (reference sequence). V lost 8 bases to trimming and J lost 0 bases, with 17 bases between them. The CDR3 extends over 16 amino acids. The sample consisted of peripheral blood. The chain carries TRBV27 and TRBJ1-3, with D possibly being TRBD1 (5 bases). The source is a man between 18 and 29 years old with COVID-19, enrolled during active disease. The CDR3: CASAPFSGLSGNTIYF. DNA for the CDR3: TGTGCCAGCGCCCCTTTCTCAGGGCTCTCTGGAAACACCATATATTTT.